Presented here are 6 T cell receptor beta chains from one specimen sequenced in a study of low-dose radiotherapy and immunotherapy resistance in tumors. TRAV- and TRBV-specific primers were used for first-strand cDNA, which covered alpha and beta chains. A constant-region primer paired with the V-primer adapter amplified TCRs over approximately 18 PCR cycles. Using its own MiXCR run on the reads, TCRdb lists one record per CDR3 protein. Seen here are around 13,000 distinct CDR3 sequences, roughly 60% observed once, and the top ten hold over 6%. These receptors came from a human donor with advanced metastatic prostate, ovarian, gallbladder or colorectal cancer (not recorded which). This table probably holds off-target reads from a library built for another chain.

The chain employs TRBV12-3 or TRBV12-4 and TRBJ2-7; either TRBD1 or TRBD2 may fit D (5 bases each). This CDR3 is built from 14 residues. Trimming removed 6 bases at V and 1 base at J, with 13 bases between. This CDR3 is CASSSGRMSYEQYF. For the CDR3, the DNA is TGTGCCAGCAGCTCGGGACGGATGTCCTACGAGCAGTACTTC.

The V gene is TRBV7-3, the J gene TRBJ1-6, with D unresolved. V was clipped by 5 bases and J by 10 bases, with 12 bases between them. This CDR3 spans 13 amino acids. CDR1 and CDR2 from the germline V gene are SGHTA and FQGTGA. This CDR3 reads CASSLRRQSPLHF. The CDR3 DNA is TGTGCCAGCAGCCTCCGACGGCAGTCACCCCTCCACTTT.

This clonotype was counted between two and nine times. The chain combines TRBV5-4 with TRBJ2-1, with D tentatively TRBD1 or TRBD2 (5 bases each). V lost 4 bases and J lost 7, with 9 bases in between. The CDR3 totals 12 residues. The germline gives CDR1 SGHNT, CDR2 YYREEE (reference sequence). The CDR3 region is CASSRGVNEQFF. In DNA, the CDR3 is TGTGCCAGCAGCCGAGGGGTGAATGAGCAGTTCTTC.

The gene calls are TRBV28 and TRBJ1-2; 8 nucleotides match TRBD1. Germline V lookup: CDR1 MDHEN, CDR2 SYDVKM. Trimming at V came to 7 bases and at J to 3 bases, leaving 13 bases not matched to a gene. This CDR3 spans 16 amino acids. CDR3 bases: TGTGCCAGCACTGCGGGTCCAGGGGGCGCCTACTATGGCTACACCTTC. This translates into CASTAGPGGAYYGYTF.

The V gene is TRBV6-5, the J gene TRBJ2-2; no clear D. V lost 6 bases to trimming and J lost 0 bases, with 11 bases between them. Looked up from germline, CDR1 is MNHEY and CDR2 is SVGAGI. The CDR3 contains 15 residues. Here the CDR3 DNA reads TGTGCCAGCAGAGCCAAGGTGCCGAACACCGGGGAGCTGTTTTTT. The encoded protein is CASRAKVPNTGELFF.

The chain combines TRBV7-2 with TRBJ1-2, with D tentatively TRBD1 (5 bases). Germline lookup yields CDR1 SGHTA and CDR2 FQGNSA. V lost 0 bases to trimming and J lost 8 bases, with 13 bases between them. This CDR3 contains 14 residues. In DNA form, the CDR3 reads TGTGCCAGCAGCTTAGCGGTGGGGCCTGGAGGCTACACCTTC. It specifies CASSLAVGPGGYTF.